This passage covers 27 T cell receptor beta chains from one sample sequenced in a study of human CD8 memory T cell subsets. TCR beta libraries were made by UMI-labeled 5' RACE. TCRdb re-called the 5' RACE reads and gives one entry per CDR3 protein, without DNA. This table holds about 4,000 distinct CDR3 sequences. Sequenced material: CD8+ T cells from PBMCs. The receptors stem from a human donor in good health.

This chain connects TRBV27 to TRBJ1-2; TCRdb returns TRBD1, unconfirmable since there is no DNA. The CDR3 runs 15 residues. The germline V gene encodes CDR1 MNHEY and CDR2 SMNVEV (reference sequence). The CDR3 spells CASSLAPDRGGGYTF.

The rearrangement uses TRBV2 and TRBJ2-5. The germline V gene encodes CDR1 SNHLY and CDR2 FYNNEI. The CDR3 length is 14 residues. This CDR3 is CASSEGYSQETQYF.

According to its frequency, this clonotype is medium-sized (0.01 to 0.1%). This sequence joins TRBV12-3 or TRBV12-4 and TRBJ2-1; TCRdb calls TRBD1, which cannot be checked without DNA. CDR3 length equals 16 residues. The CDR3 region is CASGPMGQWDYNEQFF.

The chain recombines TRBV15 with TRBJ2-5; TCRdb picks TRBD2, but there is no DNA to check that call. Germline V gene data show CDR1 as LNHNV and CDR2 as YYDKDF (reference sequence). This CDR3 comprises 16 residues. CDR3 loop: CATSRVSGGATETQYF.

V and J are TRBV11-2 and TRBJ2-4; TCRdb's assignment of TRBD1 cannot be checked, as there is no DNA. The CDR3 has 15 residues. The V gene's germline CDR1 is SGHAT and CDR2 FQNNGV. The CDR3 loop reads CASSLTTGAKNIQYF.

This chain connects TRBV6-1 to TRBJ2-6; TCRdb selects TRBD1, and the lack of DNA leaves this call unchecked. Per germline, CDR1 MNHNS and CDR2 SASEGT. This CDR3 has 16 amino acids. CDR3 protein: CASSGTGGSGANVLTF.

CDR3 sequence reads: CASTRTYHRDTGELFF. The chain uses TRBV12-3 or TRBV12-4 and TRBJ2-2; there is no DNA to check the TCRdb D call of TRBD1. The CDR3 sequence is 16 residues long.

The CDR3 loop reads CASSWGLARDTGELFF. This rearrangement joins TRBV5-1 to TRBJ2-2; TCRdb picks TRBD2, but there is no DNA to check that call. This CDR3 has 16 amino acids. CDR1 and CDR2 (germline): SGHRS, YFSETQ.

This clonotype ranks as large in terms of frequency. CDR3: CASSVGGGRGDTQYF. V and J are TRBV9 and TRBJ2-3; absent DNA, TCRdb's TRBD2 call cannot be checked. The CDR3 sequence is 15 residues long. Germline V lookup: CDR1 SGDLS, CDR2 YYNGEE.

Judged by frequency, this clonotype is medium-sized. The chain joins TRBV29-1 to TRBJ2-7. The V gene's germline CDR1 is SQVTM and CDR2 ANQGSEA. This CDR3 is built from 13 residues. The chain's CDR3 is CSAILSEPYEQYF.

The gene calls are TRBV29-1 and TRBJ2-7; TCRdb lists TRBD1, though no DNA is available to test this call. Per the germline V gene, CDR1 is SQVTM and CDR2 is ANQGSEA. The CDR3 is 12 residues long. CDR3 amino acids: CSPPQGAYEQYF.

V usage is TRBV4-3 and J usage is TRBJ1-1; the D gene TCRdb calls, TRBD1, cannot be checked with no DNA. The CDR3 length is 16 residues. Germline V gives CDR1 LGHNA, CDR2 YSLEER. CDR3 residues: CASSQGLGRMNTEAFF.

The chain joins TRBV27 to TRBJ1-2; TCRdb names TRBD1, which stays unverified in the absence of DNA. The CDR3 covers 15 residues. Germline V gene sequence: CDR1 MNHEY, CDR2 SMNVEV (reference sequence). This chain's CDR3 is CASSLSGDKFYGYTF.

The chain recombines TRBV25-1 with TRBJ2-1. The CDR3 is 14 residues long. The germline V gene has CDR1 MGHDK and CDR2 SYGVNS. The CDR3 spells CASRREHPYNEQFF.

The chain uses TRBV6-4 and TRBJ2-1; checking the TCRdb D call of TRBD2 is not possible without DNA. CDR1 MRHNA and CDR2 SNTAGT come from the germline V gene. The CDR3 is 16 amino acids. CDR3 protein: CASSDGAESSYNEQFF.

The chain employs TRBV20-1 and TRBJ1-1; TCRdb indicates TRBD1, and absent DNA this call remains unverified. Germline CDR1 reads DFQATT; CDR2 reads SNEGSKA (reference sequence). The CDR3 totals 15 residues. This CDR3 is CSARDPETGDTEAFF.

This clonotype is identified as medium-sized from frequency. J is TRBJ2-5 and V is TRBV27; with no DNA, the TCRdb D assignment of TRBD2 cannot be verified. CDR1 is MNHEY and CDR2 is SMNVEV in the germline V gene (reference sequence). There are 13 residues in the CDR3. CDR3 amino acids: CASSEEGSETQYF.

CDR3 region: CASSFWSGGPPYNEQFF. This rearrangement joins TRBV5-4 to TRBJ2-1; the TCRdb D gene call, TRBD2, has no DNA to confirm it. Germline assignment: CDR1 SGHNT and CDR2 YYREEE (reference sequence). The CDR3 is 17 residues long.

The genes are TRBV7-9 and TRBJ1-2. Germline lookup yields CDR1 SEHNR and CDR2 FQNEAQ (reference sequence). CDR3 length equals 14 residues. The CDR3 here is CASSLVASHYGYTF.

V gene TRBV4-2 combines with J gene TRBJ2-1. CDR1 is LGHNA, CDR2 YNFKEQ, per germline. This CDR3 region has 15 residues. CDR3 region: CASSQERVEANEQFF.

This chain joins TRBV28 and TRBJ2-6; TCRdb lists TRBD1, though no DNA is available to test this call. This CDR3 has 16 residues. Germline-derived CDR1 and CDR2 are MDHEN and SYDVKM. CDR3 sequence: CASSWGHLSGANVLTF.

The chain couples TRBV3-1 to TRBJ1-1; the TCRdb call, TRBD1, lacks DNA for checking. Germline V gene sequence: CDR1 LGHDT, CDR2 YNNKEL (reference sequence). This CDR3 has 18 amino acids. CDR3 sequence reads: CASSQEFLGTGAPLEAFF.

The chain carries TRBV5-1 and TRBJ2-1; TCRdb lists TRBD1, though no DNA is available to test this call. The CDR3 has 15 amino acids. Germline CDR1 is SGHRS and CDR2 is YFSETQ. CDR3 sequence: CASSSPQGGYNEQFF.

The chain employs TRBV13 and TRBJ1-2; TCRdb's D call of TRBD1 is untestable without DNA. Germline CDR1 is PRHDT and CDR2 is FYEKMQ (reference sequence). The CDR3 is 17 amino acids. The CDR3 sequence: CASSLETGPDPNYGYTF.

This clonotype is deemed medium-sized by its frequency. The chain combines TRBV6-5 with TRBJ2-7; TCRdb gives TRBD2 as the D gene, but with no DNA this cannot be confirmed. CDR1 is MNHEY and CDR2 is SVGAGI in the germline V gene. The CDR3 runs 15 residues. CDR3 in amino acids: CASSTTSGDYYEQYF.

The genes are TRBV20-1 and TRBJ2-7. In germline, CDR1 is DFQATT, CDR2 SNEGSKA (reference sequence). This CDR3 is built from 14 residues. CDR3 sequence reads: CSAREDSLGYEQYF.

The chain links TRBV9 to TRBJ1-6. Per the germline V gene, CDR1 is SGDLS and CDR2 is YYNGEE. This CDR3 spans 16 amino acids. The CDR3 spells CASSSGPFSYNSPLHF. The full variable domain, with the rest looked up from reference TRBV9 and TRBJ1-6, is DSGVTQTPKHLITATGQRVTLRCSPRSGDLSVYWYQQSLDQGLQFLIQYYNGEERAKGNILERFSAQQFPDLHSELNLSSLELGDSALYFCASSSGPFSYNSPLHFGNGTRLTVT.